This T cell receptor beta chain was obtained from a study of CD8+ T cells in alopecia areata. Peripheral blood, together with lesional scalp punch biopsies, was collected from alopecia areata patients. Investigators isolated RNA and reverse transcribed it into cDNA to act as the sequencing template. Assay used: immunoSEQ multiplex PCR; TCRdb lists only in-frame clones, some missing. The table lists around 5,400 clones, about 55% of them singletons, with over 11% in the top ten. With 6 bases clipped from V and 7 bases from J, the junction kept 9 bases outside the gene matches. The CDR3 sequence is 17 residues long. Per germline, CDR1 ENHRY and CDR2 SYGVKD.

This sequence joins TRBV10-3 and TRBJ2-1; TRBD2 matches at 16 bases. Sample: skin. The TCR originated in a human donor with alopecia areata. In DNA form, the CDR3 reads TGTGCCATCAGGCCGGGACTAGCGGGAGGGCCTATTAATGAGCAGTTCTTC. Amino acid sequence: CAIRPGLAGGPINEQFF.